The clone carrying this T cell receptor beta chain has more than one count but fewer than ten. The antigen remains undetermined. Germline lookup yields CDR1 MNHEY and CDR2 SMNVEV (reference sequence). The length of the CDR3 is 15 residues. Trimming removed 2 bases at V and 5 bases at J, with 13 bases between. Data came from immunoSEQ multiplex PCR; TCRdb stores just in-frame clones and leaves some out. The sample has more than 50,000 clones; around 81% are singletons. Noted time point: pretreatment peripheral blood. The data originate from a study of PD-L1 blockade in urothelial cancer. About the research overall: Blood samples contained a median about 150,000 T cells. Study-wide results and caveats: Better survival was predicted by below-median pretreatment blood TCR clonality.

The chain joins TRBV27 to TRBJ2-1; perhaps TRBD1 as D (6 bases). This TCR derives from a man aged 65 to 85 with urothelial cancer. This specimen was PBMCs, taken around atezolizumab (anti-PD-L1) treatment. CDR3 DNA: TGTGCCAGCAGTTTAAGCCGGACAGCCCACAATGAGCAGTTCTTC. It encodes CASSLSRTAHNEQFF.